This T cell receptor beta chain was documented in a study of T-cell reconstitution after alpha-beta-depleted transplantation in children listed by TCRdb under 2016. In terms of the full investigation: T-cell immune reconstitution after TCRalphabeta/CD19-depleted allogeneic hematopoietic cell transplantation in children was quantitatively tracked in the study by means of TCR repertoire profiling. Beyond this particular receptor, the publication reports: The high TCRbeta diversity at day 60 in some patients was ascribed to recipient T cells and intrathymic progenitors that had survived conditioning. Apparently early alphabetaT-cell count recovery about two months after transplant reportedly relied on only several hundred rapidly expanded clones derived from non-depleted graft cells. The frequencies of hyperexpanded clones fell over the following months, and after one year, T-cell counts and TCRbeta diversity were mostly attributed to newly produced T cells.

Libraries were built with PCR. The sequencer was an Illumina HiSeq 2500. Molecular barcoding was employed in the preparation of TCR libraries, with unique molecular identifiers being used to normalize TCRbeta repertoire quantification. In TCRdb, the public reads were trimmed at Q25 with fastp and aligned with MiXCR, with productive beta chains retained. One record per CDR3 amino acid sequence lists the most common genes and DNA. This sample is represented by about 300,000 distinct CDR3 sequences; roughly a tenth of them were singletons. The top ten constitute around 7.6% of the sample. The junction carries 19 bases between V and J, which are trimmed by 7 bases and 0 bases respectively. The CDR3 spans 18 residues, from the cysteine through the phenylalanine. The entry retains the CDR3 DNA only, 54 bases that are in frame from base 1. This clonotype was observed many times. Its antigen target is currently unknown. Base qualities are not at hand, and no much larger clone is one base apart.

The treatment or condition label for this specimen denotes: allogeneic hematopoietic cell transplantation with graft depleted of TCRalphabeta T cells and CD19 B cells. The children who served as transplant recipients had been given grafts of TCRalphabeta/CD19-depleted allogeneic hematopoietic cells. The receptor was derived from a boy in the first two years of life with acute myeloid leukemia, due to receive a stem cell transplant. The sequence joins TRBV12-3 or TRBV12-4 to TRBJ2-6; the D region possibly corresponds to TRBD2 (6 bases align). The source material was PBMCs, sampled before TCRalphabeta/CD19-depleted stem cell transplant. The CDR3: CASNQGRRGVSGANVLTF. The DNA sequence follows: TGTGCCAGCAACCAAGGGCGGAGGGGAGTCTCTGGGGCCAACGTCCTGACTTTC.